This TCR beta chain is from a study of cytomegalovirus exposure and HLA in healthy donors. Study background: Earlier, almost 120 million unique TCR beta sequences were recovered from roughly 180 million T cells by an analysis. The study, taken as a whole, reports: A later look showed TCR association rates differing by HLA locus, highest for DRB1 and lowest for HLA-C. CMV serostatus was the sole immune exposure information available. Analyses of presence and absence presupposed an approximately uniform sequencing depth across donors.

CDR1 is MNHEY, CDR2 SMNVEV, per germline (reference sequence). The germline V and J ends were trimmed by 4 bases and 4 bases, with 11 bases remaining between them. CDR3 length: 13 amino acids. Concerning this clone itself: The target antigen is unknown.

Both 60 Vbeta primers and 13 Jbeta primers went into the PCR. The repertoire was sequenced with immunoSEQ multiplex PCR; TCRdb's copy has only in-frame clones and lacks some. The sample records about 170,000 clones, 82% being singletons. Sequencing was done on a sample of PBMCs. The sequence derives from a male donor in good health and CMV-seronegative. The chain has TRBV27 and TRBJ2-7; maybe TRBD1 (7 bases). CDR3 residues: CASSYAGGYEQYF. The CDR3 region has the DNA TGTGCCAGCAGTTATGCAGGGGGGTACGAGCAGTACTTC.